Included here is one T cell receptor beta chain sequence, with context. Its antigen is undetermined. The data stem from a study of shared clonotypes between healthy human individuals. Overall study: Each donor's CD4 naive and CD4 memory cells filled three plates apiece, CD8 naive two, and CD8 memory one. Notes on the study in general: Generation of non-shared clonotypes was less probable than generation of clonotypes shared by all four donors. The genetic and exposure-history diversity represented was limited by few donors. The study's rarefaction showed incomplete sorted-subset sequencing despite large depth.

Assay used: immunoSEQ multiplex PCR; TCRdb lists only in-frame clones, some missing. The sample holds 150,000 to 200,000 clones, around 93% seen once. Trimming removed 4 bases at V and 3 bases at J, with 14 bases between. The CDR3 runs 15 residues. Germline V gene lookup returns CDR1 SGHRS and CDR2 YFSETQ. The sample comprised naive CD4+ T cells sorted from blood. Indicated subset: CD45RA+ positively selected. V usage is TRBV5-1 and J usage is TRBJ2-1; tentative D call: TRBD2 (6 bases). This receptor was taken from a woman aged 25-40 years in good health. CDR3: CASSLGSAHYNEQFF. CDR3 coding DNA: TGCGCCAGCAGCCTCGGGAGCGCCCACTACAATGAGCAGTTCTTC.